This T cell receptor beta chain appears in the sequencing data of a study of siplizumab effects on memory and regulatory T cells. Produced via immunoSEQ multiplex PCR; TCRdb's table is partial and in-frame only. The table has 110,000 or so clones, about 92% seen once; the top ten hold 0.75%. Concerning this clone: Its specificity is unknown.

Germline CDR1 and CDR2: SGHAT and FQNNGV. Trimming took off 3 bases at V and 0 bases at J, with 14 bases between the two ends. This CDR3 has 17 amino acids. Study-wide findings and caveats: Roughly 75-95% of proliferating CD4+ or CD8+ clones lacked an assignable naive or memory phenotype.

The TCR comes from a human donor in good health. The sample consisted of Tregs sorted from blood. J is TRBJ1-4 and V is TRBV11-2; D is uncertain. The CDR3: CASSLHPDGSTNEKLFF. In DNA, the CDR3 is TGTGCCAGCAGCTTGCACCCCGACGGTTCAACTAATGAAAAACTGTTTTTT.